This T cell receptor (beta chain) was sequenced in a study of T cell responses to AZD1222 COVID-19 vaccine. Study observations and caveats: After two AZD1222 doses, spike-specific TCR breadth and depth rose versus day 0.

Data came from immunoSEQ multiplex PCR; TCRdb stores just in-frame clones and leaves some out. The table has approximately 84,000 clones, approximately 90% seen once. The CDR3 totals 16 residues. Germline V CDR1 and CDR2: LGHNA, YSLEER. V shed 0 bases, J shed 3 bases, and the junction held 3 bases outside the gene matches. Worth noting for this clone: Its antigen is not identified.

This clonotype was sampled from an adult in good health. This chain joins TRBV4-3 and TRBJ2-7; 12 bases map to TRBD1. Sequences were derived from peripheral blood, sampled on day 0 of AZD1222 vaccination. This CDR3 is CASSQDRDRGLYEQYF. CDR3 in DNA: TGCGCCAGCAGCCAAGACAGGGACAGGGGGCTCTACGAGCAGTACTTC.